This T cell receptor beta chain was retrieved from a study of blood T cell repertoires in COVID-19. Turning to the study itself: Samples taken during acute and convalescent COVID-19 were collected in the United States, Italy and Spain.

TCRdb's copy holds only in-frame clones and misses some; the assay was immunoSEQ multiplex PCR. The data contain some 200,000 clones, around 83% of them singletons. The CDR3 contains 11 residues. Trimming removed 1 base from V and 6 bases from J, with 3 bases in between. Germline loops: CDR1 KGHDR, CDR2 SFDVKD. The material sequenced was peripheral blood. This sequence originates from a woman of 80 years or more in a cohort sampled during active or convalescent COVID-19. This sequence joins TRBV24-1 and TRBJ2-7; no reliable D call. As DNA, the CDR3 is TGTGCCACCAGTGATTTTAGCGAGCAGTACTTC. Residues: CATSDFSEQYF.